This T cell receptor (beta chain) stems from a study of response to subunit inactivated influenza vaccine. General study points: The authors suggested that every seasonal influenza vaccination recruits few new T cells.

Germline V CDR1 and CDR2: LNHNV, YYDKDF (reference sequence). CDR3 length: 14 amino acids. V was shortened by 4 bases and J by 7 bases, with 17 bases between the two germline ends. In its sample, this clonotype was seen a few times. Its antigen remains unknown. TCRdb recomputed calls from the RT-PCR reads with MiXCR, one row per CDR3 protein. The sample lists 600,000 to 700,000 distinct CDR3 sequences, 11% to 15% occurring once. The sample consisted of PBMCs from blood, taken 14 to 15 days before vaccination. The genes are TRBV15 and TRBJ2-7, with D tentatively TRBD1 or TRBD2 (5 bases each). The receptor was isolated from a middle-aged man who received an inactivated influenza vaccine. The CDR3 DNA reads as TGTGCCACCAGCACACGGGACGGAACATGGGAGCAGTACTTC. This encodes CATSTRDGTWEQYF.